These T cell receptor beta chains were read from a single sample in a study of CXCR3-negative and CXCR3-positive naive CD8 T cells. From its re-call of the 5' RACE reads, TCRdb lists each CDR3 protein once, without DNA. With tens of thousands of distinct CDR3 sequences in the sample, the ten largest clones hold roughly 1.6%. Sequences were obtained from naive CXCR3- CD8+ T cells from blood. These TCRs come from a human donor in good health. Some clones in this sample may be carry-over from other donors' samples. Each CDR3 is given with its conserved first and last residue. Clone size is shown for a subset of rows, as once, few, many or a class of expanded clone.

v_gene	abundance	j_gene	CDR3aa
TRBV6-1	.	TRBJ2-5	CASSEAGPGGAETQYF
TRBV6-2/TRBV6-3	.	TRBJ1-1	CASSLTGTGNTEAFF
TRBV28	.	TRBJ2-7	CAITIGYEQYF
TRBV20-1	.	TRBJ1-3	CSARKAFGNTIYF
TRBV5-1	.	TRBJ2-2	CASSLVSGNTGELFF
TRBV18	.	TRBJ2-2	CASSTPDRFPGELFF
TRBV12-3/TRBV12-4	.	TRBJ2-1	CACSTFSGHYNEQFF
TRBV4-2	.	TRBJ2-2	CASSQPNTGELFF
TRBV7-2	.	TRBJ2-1	CASSPEGNPHNEQFF
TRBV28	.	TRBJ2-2	CASSPAGGGTGELFF
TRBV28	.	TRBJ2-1	CASHSSPNEQFF
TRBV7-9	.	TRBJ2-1	CASSLYTASYNEQFF
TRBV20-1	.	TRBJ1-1	CSAFPTDMNTEAFF
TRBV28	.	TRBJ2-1	CASSQGFSYNEQFF
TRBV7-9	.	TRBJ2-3	CASSTRLAGVIDTQYF
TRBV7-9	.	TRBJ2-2	CANHQGTGELFF
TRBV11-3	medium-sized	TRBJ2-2	CASSLFLAGGTGELFF
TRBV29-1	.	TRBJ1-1	CSVEEGGLNTEAFF
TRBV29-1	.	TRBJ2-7	CSVEDVSWSLNEQYF
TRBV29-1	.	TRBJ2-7	CSVEDREGEQYF
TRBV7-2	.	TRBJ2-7	CASSLGGRDGQYF
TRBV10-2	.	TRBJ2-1	CASSDRRGNNEQFF
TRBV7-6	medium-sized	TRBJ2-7	CASSGRVTYEQYF
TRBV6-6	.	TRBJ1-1	CASRFGTEAFF
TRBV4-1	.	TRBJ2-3	CASSQETRLAGGRVGDTQYF
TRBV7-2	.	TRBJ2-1	CASSHDQKSSYNEQFF
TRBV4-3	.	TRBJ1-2	CASSQGVRTDHYGYTF
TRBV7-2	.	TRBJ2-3	CASSSIRGAGDTQYF
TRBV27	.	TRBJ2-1	CASSRTSVSYNEQFF
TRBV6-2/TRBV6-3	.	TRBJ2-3	CASSPTSSSTDTQYF
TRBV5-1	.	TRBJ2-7	CASSFSAPYEQYF
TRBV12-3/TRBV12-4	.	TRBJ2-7	CASSGPGQAKNEQYF
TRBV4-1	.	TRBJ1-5	CASSQEDGPQPQHF
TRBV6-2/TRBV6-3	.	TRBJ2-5	CASSYPPEETQYF
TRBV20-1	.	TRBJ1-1	CSASRGGVAEAFF
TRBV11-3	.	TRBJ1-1	CASSFYGQSNTEAFF
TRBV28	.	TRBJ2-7	CASSPTMGTSGRGSYEQYF
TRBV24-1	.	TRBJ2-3	CATSDSRGLNVRDTQYF
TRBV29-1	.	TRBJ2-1	CSVDVGQGSNEQFF
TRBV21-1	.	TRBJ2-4	CASSRIWVIAKNIQYF
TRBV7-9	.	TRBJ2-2	CASSTNSGGANTGELFF
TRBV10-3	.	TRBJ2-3	CAISIGGDTQYF
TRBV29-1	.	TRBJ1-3	CSVVGGGQRNSGNTIYF
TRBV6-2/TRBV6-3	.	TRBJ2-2	CASRLTGEVAELFF
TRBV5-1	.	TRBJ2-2	CASSLGDSSFTGELFF
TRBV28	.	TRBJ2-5	CASSPQGGETQYF
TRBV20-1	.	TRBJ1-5	CSVGTEKIYSNQPQHF
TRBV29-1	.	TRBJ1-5	CSVEVGRNQPQHF
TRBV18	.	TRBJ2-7	CASSPDYEQYF
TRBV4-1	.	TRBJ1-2	CASSQEDSGNYGYTF
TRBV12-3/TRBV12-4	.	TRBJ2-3	CASRGTGTKHSAQYF
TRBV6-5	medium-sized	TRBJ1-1	CASNWEGNFHTEAFF
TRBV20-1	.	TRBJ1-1	CSASGDRETEAFF
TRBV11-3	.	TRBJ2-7	CASSIRRDYEQYF
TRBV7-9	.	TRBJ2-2	CASIGHLTGELFF